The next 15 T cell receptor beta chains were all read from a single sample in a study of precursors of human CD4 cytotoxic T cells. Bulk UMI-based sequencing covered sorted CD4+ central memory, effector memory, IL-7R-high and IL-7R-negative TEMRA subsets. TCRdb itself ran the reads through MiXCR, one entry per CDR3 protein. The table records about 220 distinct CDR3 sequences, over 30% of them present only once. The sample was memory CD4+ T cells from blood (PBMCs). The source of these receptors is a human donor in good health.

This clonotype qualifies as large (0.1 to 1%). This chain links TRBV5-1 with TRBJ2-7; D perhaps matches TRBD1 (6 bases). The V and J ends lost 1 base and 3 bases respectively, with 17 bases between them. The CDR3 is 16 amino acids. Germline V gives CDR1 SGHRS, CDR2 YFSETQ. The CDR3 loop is CASSLSRRQGIYEQYF. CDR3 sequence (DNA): TGCGCCAGCAGCTTGTCACGGCGGCAGGGGATCTACGAGCAGTACTTC. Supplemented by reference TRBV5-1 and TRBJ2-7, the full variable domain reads KAGVTQTPRYLIKTRGQQVTLSCSPISGHRSVSWYQQTPGQGLQFLFEYFSETQRNKGNFPGRFSGRQFSNSRSEMNVSTLELGDSALYLCASSLSRRQGIYEQYFGPGTRLTVT.

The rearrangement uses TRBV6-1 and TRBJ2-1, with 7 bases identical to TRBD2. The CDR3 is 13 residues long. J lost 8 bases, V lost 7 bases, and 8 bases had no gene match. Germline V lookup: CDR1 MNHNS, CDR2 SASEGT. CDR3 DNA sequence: TGTGCCAGCAACTGGGAGGGCGGGGATGAGCAGTTCTTC. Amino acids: CASNWEGGDEQFF.

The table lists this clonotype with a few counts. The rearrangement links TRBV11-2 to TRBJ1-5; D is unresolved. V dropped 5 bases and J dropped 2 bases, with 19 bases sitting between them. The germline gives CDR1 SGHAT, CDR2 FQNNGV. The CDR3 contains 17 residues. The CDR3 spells CASSDFGRRGGNQPQHF. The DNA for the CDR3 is TGTGCCAGCAGCGACTTCGGGAGGAGAGGTGGCAATCAGCCCCAGCATTTT.

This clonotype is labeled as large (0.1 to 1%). CDR3 sequence (DNA): TGTGCCAGCAGCTTAAGTGGAGGGGAGCAGTACTTC. Protein product: CASSLSGGEQYF. The chain links TRBV7-3 to TRBJ2-7, with D possibly being TRBD2 (6 bases). The V end lost 1 base, the J end lost 7 bases, and 8 bases lay between the germline ends. The CDR3 contains 12 residues. CDR1 is SGHTA and CDR2 is FQGTGA in the germline V gene.

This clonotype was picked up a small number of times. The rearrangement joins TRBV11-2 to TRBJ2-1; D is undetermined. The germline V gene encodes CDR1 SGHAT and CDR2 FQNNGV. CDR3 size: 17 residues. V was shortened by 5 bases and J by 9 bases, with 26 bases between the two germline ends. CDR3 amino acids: CASSPSWEHAKSGEQFF. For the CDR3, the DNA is TGTGCCAGCAGCCCCAGTTGGGAACACGCAAAATCCGGTGAGCAGTTCTTC.

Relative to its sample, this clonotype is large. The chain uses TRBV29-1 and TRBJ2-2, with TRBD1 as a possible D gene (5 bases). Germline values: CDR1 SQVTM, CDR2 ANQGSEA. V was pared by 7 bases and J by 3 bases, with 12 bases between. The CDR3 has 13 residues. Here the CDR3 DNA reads TGCAGCGGTGGGGCAGGGCACACCGGGGAGCTGTTTTTT. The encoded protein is CSGGAGHTGELFF.

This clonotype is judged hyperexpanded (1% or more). CDR3 bases: TGTGCCAGCAGCTCGGGACTGTACTACAATGAGCAGTTCTTC. Amino acids: CASSSGLYYNEQFF. The chain joins TRBV7-2 to TRBJ2-1; perhaps TRBD2 as D (6 bases). Trimming removed 4 bases from V and 3 bases from J, with 10 bases in between. There are 14 residues in the CDR3. Per the germline V gene, CDR1 is SGHTA and CDR2 is FQGNSA.

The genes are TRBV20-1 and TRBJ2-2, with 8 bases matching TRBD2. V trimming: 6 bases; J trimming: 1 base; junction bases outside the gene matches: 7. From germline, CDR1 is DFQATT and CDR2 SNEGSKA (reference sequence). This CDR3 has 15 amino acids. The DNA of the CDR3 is TGCAGTGCCCTAGCGGGCGGGAGGAACACCGGGGAGCTGTTTTTT. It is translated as CSALAGGRNTGELFF.

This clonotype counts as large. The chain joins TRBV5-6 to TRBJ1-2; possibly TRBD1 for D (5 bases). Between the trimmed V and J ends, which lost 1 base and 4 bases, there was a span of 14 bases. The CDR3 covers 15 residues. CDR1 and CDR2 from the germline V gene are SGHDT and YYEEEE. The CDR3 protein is CASSLPGPRIYGYTF. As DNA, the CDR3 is TGTGCCAGCAGCTTGCCGGGACCCAGGATCTATGGCTACACCTTC.

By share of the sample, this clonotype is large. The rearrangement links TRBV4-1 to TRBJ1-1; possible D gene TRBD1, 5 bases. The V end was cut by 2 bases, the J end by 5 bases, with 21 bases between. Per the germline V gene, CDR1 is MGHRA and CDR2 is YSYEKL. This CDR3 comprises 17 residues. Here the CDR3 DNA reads TGCGCCAGCAGCCAAATTTCATCCGGGGGAATGATAACTGAAGCTTTCTTT. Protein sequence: CASSQISSGGMITEAFF.

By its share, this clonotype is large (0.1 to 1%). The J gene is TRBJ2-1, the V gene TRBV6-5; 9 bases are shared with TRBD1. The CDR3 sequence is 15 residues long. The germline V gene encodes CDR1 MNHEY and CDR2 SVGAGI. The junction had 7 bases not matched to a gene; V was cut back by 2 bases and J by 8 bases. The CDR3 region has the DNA TGTGCCAGCAGTTACCTGGGACAGGGTATGCATGAGCAGTTCTTC. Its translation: CASSYLGQGMHEQFF.

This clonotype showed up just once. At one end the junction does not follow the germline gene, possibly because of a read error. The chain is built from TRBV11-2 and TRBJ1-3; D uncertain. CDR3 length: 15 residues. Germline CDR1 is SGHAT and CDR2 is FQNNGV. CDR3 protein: CASSLVRSSGNSIYF. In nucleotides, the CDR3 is TGTGCCAGCAGCTTAGTCCGGAGCTCTGGAAACAGCATATATTTT.

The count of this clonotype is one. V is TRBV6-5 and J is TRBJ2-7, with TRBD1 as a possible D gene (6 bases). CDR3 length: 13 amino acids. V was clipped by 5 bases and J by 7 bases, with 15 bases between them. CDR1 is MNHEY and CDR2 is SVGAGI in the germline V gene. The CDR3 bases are TGTGCCAGCAGTCTGGAAACGAGGGGGGAGCAGTACTTC. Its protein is CASSLETRGEQYF.

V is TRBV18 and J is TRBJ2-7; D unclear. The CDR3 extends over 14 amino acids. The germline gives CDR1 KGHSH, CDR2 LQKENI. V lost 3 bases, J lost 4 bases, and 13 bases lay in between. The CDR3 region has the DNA TGTGCCAGCTCACCCCAGCAAGTCGGTTACGAGCAGTACTTC. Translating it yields CASSPQQVGYEQYF. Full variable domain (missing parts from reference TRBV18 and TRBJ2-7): NAGVMQNPRHLVRRRGQEARLRCSPMKGHSHVYWYRQLPEEGLKFMVYLQKENIIDESGMPKERFSAEFPKEGPSILRIQQVVRGDSAAYFCASSPQQVGYEQYFGPGTRLTVT.

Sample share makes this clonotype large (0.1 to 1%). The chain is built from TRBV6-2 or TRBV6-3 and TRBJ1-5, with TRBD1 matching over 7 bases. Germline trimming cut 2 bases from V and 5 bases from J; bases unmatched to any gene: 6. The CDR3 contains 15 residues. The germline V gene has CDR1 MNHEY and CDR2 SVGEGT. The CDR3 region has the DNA TGTGCCAGCAGTTACACTACAGGGGTTGATCAGCCCCAGCATTTT. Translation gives CASSYTTGVDQPQHF.